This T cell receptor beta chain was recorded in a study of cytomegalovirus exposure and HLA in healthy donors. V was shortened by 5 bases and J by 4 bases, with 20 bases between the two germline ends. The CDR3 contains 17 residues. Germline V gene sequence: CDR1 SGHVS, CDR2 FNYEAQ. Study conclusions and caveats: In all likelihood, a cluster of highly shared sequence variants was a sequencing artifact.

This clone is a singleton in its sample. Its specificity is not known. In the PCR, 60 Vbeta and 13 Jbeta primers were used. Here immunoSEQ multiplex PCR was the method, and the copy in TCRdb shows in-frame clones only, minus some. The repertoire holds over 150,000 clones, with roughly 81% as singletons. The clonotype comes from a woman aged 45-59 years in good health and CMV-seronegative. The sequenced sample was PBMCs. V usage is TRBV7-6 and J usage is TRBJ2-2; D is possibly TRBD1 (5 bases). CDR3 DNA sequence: TGTGCCAGCAGCCCCAGGACATCCGACTGGGGCACCGGGGAGCTGTTTTTT. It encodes CASSPRTSDWGTGELFF.